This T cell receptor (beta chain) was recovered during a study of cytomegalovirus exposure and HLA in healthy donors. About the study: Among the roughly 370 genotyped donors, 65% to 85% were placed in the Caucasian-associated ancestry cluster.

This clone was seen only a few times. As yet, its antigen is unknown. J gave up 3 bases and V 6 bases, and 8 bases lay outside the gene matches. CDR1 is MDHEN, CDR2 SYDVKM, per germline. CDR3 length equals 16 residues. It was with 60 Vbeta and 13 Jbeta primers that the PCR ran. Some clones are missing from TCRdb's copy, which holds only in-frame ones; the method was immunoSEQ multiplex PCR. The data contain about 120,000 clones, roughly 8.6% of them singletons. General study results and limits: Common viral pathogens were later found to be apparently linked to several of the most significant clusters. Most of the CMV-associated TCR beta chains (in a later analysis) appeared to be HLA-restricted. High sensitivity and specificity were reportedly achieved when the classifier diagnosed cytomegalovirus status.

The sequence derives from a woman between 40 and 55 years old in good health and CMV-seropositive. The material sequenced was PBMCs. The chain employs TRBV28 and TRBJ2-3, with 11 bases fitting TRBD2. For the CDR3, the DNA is TGTGCCAGCAGCCGCCTACTAGCGGGGGTTACAGATACGCAGTATTTT. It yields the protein CASSRLLAGVTDTQYF. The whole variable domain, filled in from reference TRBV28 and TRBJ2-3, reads DVKVTQSSRYLVKRTGEKVFLECVQDMDHENMFWYRQDPGLGLRLIYFSYDVKMKEKGDIPEGYSVSREKKERFSLILESASTNQTSMYLCASSRLLAGVTDTQYFGPGTRLTVL.